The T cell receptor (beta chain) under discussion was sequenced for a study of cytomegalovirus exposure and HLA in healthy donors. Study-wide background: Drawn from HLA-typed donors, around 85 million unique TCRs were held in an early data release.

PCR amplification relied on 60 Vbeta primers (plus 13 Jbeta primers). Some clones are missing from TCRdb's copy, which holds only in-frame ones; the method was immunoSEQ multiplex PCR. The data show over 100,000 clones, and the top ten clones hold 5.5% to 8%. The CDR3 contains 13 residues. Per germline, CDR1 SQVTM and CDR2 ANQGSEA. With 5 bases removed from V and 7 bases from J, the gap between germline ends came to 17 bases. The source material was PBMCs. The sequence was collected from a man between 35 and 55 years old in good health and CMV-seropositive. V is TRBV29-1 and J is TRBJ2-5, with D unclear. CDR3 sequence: CSVKRLLLGTQYF. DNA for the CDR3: TGCAGCGTTAAACGACTCCTCTTGGGGACCCAGTACTTC. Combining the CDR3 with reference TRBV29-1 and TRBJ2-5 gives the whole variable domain SAVISQKPSRDICQRGTSLTIQCQVDSQVTMMFWYRQQPGQSLTLIATANQGSEATYESGFVIDKFPISRPNLTFSTLTVSNMSPEDSSIYLCSVKRLLLGTQYFGPGTRLLVL.